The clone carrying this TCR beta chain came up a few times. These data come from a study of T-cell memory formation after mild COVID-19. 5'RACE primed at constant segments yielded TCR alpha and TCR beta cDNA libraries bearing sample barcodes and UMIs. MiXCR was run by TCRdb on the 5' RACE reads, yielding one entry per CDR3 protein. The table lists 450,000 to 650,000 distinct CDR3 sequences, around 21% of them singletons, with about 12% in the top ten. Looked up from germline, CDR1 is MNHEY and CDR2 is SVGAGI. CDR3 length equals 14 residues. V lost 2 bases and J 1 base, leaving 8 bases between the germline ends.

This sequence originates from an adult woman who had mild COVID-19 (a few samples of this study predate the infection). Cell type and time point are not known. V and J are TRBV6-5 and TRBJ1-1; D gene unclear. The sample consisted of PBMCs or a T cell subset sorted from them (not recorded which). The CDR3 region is CASSYGRKNTEAFF. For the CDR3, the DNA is TGTGCCAGCAGTTACGGACGAAAGAACACTGAAGCTTTCTTT.